These T cell receptor beta chains were read from a single sample in a study of T cells in Graves' hyperthyroidism and ophthalmopathy. Using its own MiXCR run on the multiplex PCR reads, TCRdb lists one record per CDR3 protein. The repertoire holds about 290,000 distinct CDR3 sequences, with roughly 19% as singletons. The material sequenced was blood. The receptors shown here come from a man aged 45-65 years with Graves' ophthalmopathy. The CDR3 runs from the conserved cysteine through the conserved F or W. Each record gives: J gene, D gene, V gene, clone size, CDR3 protein, CDR3 DNA. D genes are given only for firm matches. Some rows mark clone size as missing; the rest say once, few, many or name a class of expanded clone.

j_call: TRBJ1-5
d_call: NA
v_call: TRBV20-1
clone_size: NA
cdr3_aa: CGATRGIANQPQHF
cdr3_nt: TGCGGAGCTACTCGGGGAATAGCAAATCAGCCCCAGCATTTT

j_call: TRBJ2-1
d_call: NA
v_call: TRBV6-5
clone_size: NA
cdr3_aa: CASSYVAGSYNEQFF
cdr3_nt: TGTGCCAGCAGTTACGTGGCTGGGTCCTACAATGAGCAGTTCTTC

j_call: TRBJ2-1
d_call: NA
v_call: TRBV16
clone_size: few
cdr3_aa: CASTLEVQGYNEQFF
cdr3_nt: TGTGCCAGCACCCTTGAGGTACAGGGATACAATGAGCAGTTCTTC

j_call: TRBJ2-3
d_call: NA
v_call: TRBV10-2
clone_size: few
cdr3_aa: CASPNRVGTDTQYF
cdr3_nt: TGCGCCAGCCCGAATAGGGTCGGCACAGATACGCAGTATTTT

j_call: TRBJ1-2
d_call: TRBD1
v_call: TRBV5-1
clone_size: few
cdr3_aa: CASSLEGTGTYGYTF
cdr3_nt: TGCGCCAGCAGCTTGGAAGGGACAGGGACCTATGGCTACACCTTC

j_call: TRBJ2-5
d_call: TRBD2
v_call: TRBV20-1
clone_size: few
cdr3_aa: CSVGLAGGGQETQYF
cdr3_nt: TGCAGTGTGGGACTAGCGGGAGGTGGGCAAGAGACCCAGTACTTC

j_call: TRBJ1-1
d_call: TRBD1
v_call: TRBV27
clone_size: NA
cdr3_aa: CASSLGQGRRTEAFF
cdr3_nt: TGTGCCAGCAGTCTCGGACAGGGGCGTCGCACTGAAGCTTTCTTT

j_call: TRBJ2-1
d_call: NA
v_call: TRBV28
clone_size: NA
cdr3_aa: CASSPAGTPLGNEQFF
cdr3_nt: TGTGCCAGCAGTCCGGCCGGGACCCCTTTGGGGAATGAGCAGTTCTTC

j_call: TRBJ2-7
d_call: NA
v_call: TRBV9
clone_size: few
cdr3_aa: CASNSGTISYEQYF
cdr3_nt: TGTGCCAGCAACTCGGGGACGATCTCCTACGAGCAGTACTTC

j_call: TRBJ2-2
d_call: NA
v_call: TRBV14
clone_size: few
cdr3_aa: CASSQDTARTRAGELFF
cdr3_nt: TGTGCCAGCAGCCAAGATACCGCCAGAACTCGGGCCGGGGAGCTGTTTTTT

j_call: TRBJ1-2
d_call: NA
v_call: TRBV15
clone_size: NA
cdr3_aa: CATSQLQVADYGYTF
cdr3_nt: TGTGCCACCAGCCAGTTACAGGTGGCGGACTATGGCTACACCTTC

j_call: TRBJ1-2
d_call: TRBD1
v_call: TRBV20-1
clone_size: once
cdr3_aa: CSARGDREWGGYTF
cdr3_nt: TGCAGTGCTAGAGGGGACAGGGAATGGGGGGGCTACACCTTC

j_call: TRBJ2-2
d_call: NA
v_call: TRBV14
clone_size: NA
cdr3_aa: CASSRRGRGTGELFF
cdr3_nt: TGTGCCAGCAGCCGGAGGGGTAGAGGCACCGGGGAGCTGTTTTTT

j_call: TRBJ2-5
d_call: TRBD1
v_call: TRBV6-1
clone_size: NA
cdr3_aa: CASRYRGGEETQYF
cdr3_nt: TGTGCCAGCAGGTACAGGGGCGGCGAAGAGACCCAGTACTTC

j_call: TRBJ2-3
d_call: TRBD1
v_call: TRBV7-9
clone_size: NA
cdr3_aa: CASSLLGTDPFSSTDTQYF
cdr3_nt: TGTGCCAGCAGCTTATTGGGGACAGATCCCTTTTCTAGCACAGATACGCAGTATTTT

j_call: TRBJ1-3
d_call: NA
v_call: TRBV7-3
clone_size: many
cdr3_aa: CASSPDPSGNTIYF
cdr3_nt: TGTGCCAGCAGCCCAGACCCCTCTGGAAACACCATATATTTT

j_call: TRBJ2-1
d_call: TRBD2
v_call: TRBV6-2/TRBV6-3
clone_size: NA
cdr3_aa: CASSYWGLAGRNEQFF
cdr3_nt: TGTGCCAGCAGTTACTGGGGTCTAGCGGGACGGAATGAGCAGTTCTTC

j_call: TRBJ1-5
d_call: TRBD1
v_call: TRBV5-8
clone_size: many
cdr3_aa: CASSLGQGANQPQHF
cdr3_nt: TGTGCCAGCAGCTTGGGACAGGGGGCGAATCAGCCCCAGCATTTT

j_call: TRBJ2-7
d_call: NA
v_call: TRBV20-1
clone_size: many
cdr3_aa: CSAIGDTSYEQYF
cdr3_nt: TGCAGTGCTATCGGGGACACAAGCTACGAGCAGTACTTC

j_call: TRBJ2-2
d_call: NA
v_call: TRBV12-3/TRBV12-4
clone_size: NA
cdr3_aa: CASSYLKGTGELFF
cdr3_nt: TGTGCCAGCAGCTACCTGAAGGGGACCGGGGAGCTGTTTTTT

j_call: TRBJ2-1
d_call: TRBD2
v_call: TRBV19
clone_size: few
cdr3_aa: CASERGTSGSNEQFF
cdr3_nt: TGTGCCAGCGAGAGGGGGACTAGCGGGTCGAATGAGCAGTTCTTC

j_call: TRBJ1-1
d_call: TRBD1
v_call: TRBV5-4
clone_size: few
cdr3_aa: CASSLRRGQDEAFF
cdr3_nt: TGTGCCAGCAGCCTCCGCAGGGGGCAGGATGAAGCTTTCTTT

j_call: TRBJ1-5
d_call: NA
v_call: TRBV11-3
clone_size: many
cdr3_aa: CASSPPGGRNQPQHF
cdr3_nt: TGTGCCAGCAGCCCCCCGGGAGGGCGGAATCAGCCCCAGCATTTT

j_call: TRBJ2-6
d_call: TRBD2
v_call: TRBV6-2/TRBV6-3
clone_size: NA
cdr3_aa: CAIAGAGANVLTF
cdr3_nt: TGTGCCATTGCGGGGGCTGGGGCCAACGTCCTGACTTTC

j_call: TRBJ1-1
d_call: NA
v_call: TRBV5-5
clone_size: NA
cdr3_aa: CASSLAGGLGNTEAFF
cdr3_nt: TGTGCCAGCAGCTTGGCCGGGGGGTTGGGGAACACTGAAGCTTTCTTT

j_call: TRBJ2-3
d_call: TRBD2
v_call: TRBV28
clone_size: many
cdr3_aa: CASSFGTSDTDTQYF
cdr3_nt: TGTGCCAGCAGCTTCGGGACTAGCGATACAGATACGCAGTATTTT

j_call: TRBJ2-3
d_call: NA
v_call: TRBV6-1
clone_size: NA
cdr3_aa: CASTRDPRDTQYF
cdr3_nt: TGTGCCAGCACTCGGGACCCACGGGATACGCAGTATTTT

j_call: TRBJ1-5
d_call: TRBD1
v_call: TRBV19
clone_size: NA
cdr3_aa: CASSPYPPGQGLGSNQPQHF
cdr3_nt: TGTGCCAGTAGTCCGTATCCTCCGGGACAGGGTCTGGGGAGCAATCAGCCCCAGCATTTT

j_call: TRBJ2-1
d_call: NA
v_call: TRBV24-1
clone_size: once
cdr3_aa: CATSGRTGSSVNEQFF
cdr3_nt: TGTGCCACCAGTGGGCGTACAGGTAGTTCGGTCAATGAGCAGTTCTTC

j_call: TRBJ2-7
d_call: TRBD2
v_call: TRBV11-2
clone_size: many
cdr3_aa: CASIIGTSGSHEQYF
cdr3_nt: TGTGCCAGCATCATTGGGACTAGCGGGAGCCACGAGCAGTACTTC

j_call: TRBJ1-5
d_call: TRBD1
v_call: TRBV6-5
clone_size: few
cdr3_aa: CASSWDSRNQPQHF
cdr3_nt: TGTGCCAGCAGTTGGGACAGCCGGAATCAGCCCCAGCATTTT

j_call: TRBJ2-7
d_call: NA
v_call: TRBV19
clone_size: NA
cdr3_aa: CASSIVPRGTYEQYF
cdr3_nt: TGTGCCAGTAGTATAGTTCCCCGAGGGACCTACGAGCAGTACTTC

j_call: TRBJ1-3
d_call: NA
v_call: TRBV3-1
clone_size: few
cdr3_aa: CASSPAGSTGNTIYF
cdr3_nt: TGTGCCAGCAGCCCCGCAGGGAGCACTGGAAACACCATATATTTT

j_call: TRBJ2-5
d_call: TRBD1
v_call: TRBV28
clone_size: few
cdr3_aa: CASSLWGQGQETQYF
cdr3_nt: TGTGCCAGCAGTTTATGGGGACAGGGTCAAGAGACCCAGTACTTC

j_call: TRBJ2-7
d_call: NA
v_call: TRBV5-1
clone_size: NA
cdr3_aa: CASSLESAVYAYEQYF
cdr3_nt: TGCGCCAGCAGCCTTGAATCCGCGGTCTACGCCTACGAGCAGTACTTC

j_call: TRBJ2-7
d_call: NA
v_call: TRBV4-1
clone_size: many
cdr3_aa: CASSSGLNYEQYF
cdr3_nt: TGCGCCAGCAGCTCGGGACTCAACTACGAGCAGTACTTC

j_call: TRBJ2-7
d_call: TRBD1
v_call: TRBV20-1
clone_size: many
cdr3_aa: CSARAAGGTDYEQYF
cdr3_nt: TGCAGTGCTAGAGCCGCAGGGGGCACCGACTACGAGCAGTACTTC

j_call: TRBJ1-3
d_call: NA
v_call: TRBV28
clone_size: many
cdr3_aa: CASIPRPGRFSGNTIYF
cdr3_nt: TGTGCCAGCATCCCCCGTCCTGGACGTTTCTCTGGAAACACCATATATTTT

j_call: TRBJ2-7
d_call: NA
v_call: TRBV3-1
clone_size: many
cdr3_aa: CASSQGTGEQYF
cdr3_nt: TGTGCCAGCAGCCAAGGGACCGGCGAGCAGTACTTC

j_call: TRBJ2-1
d_call: TRBD2
v_call: TRBV12-3/TRBV12-4
clone_size: few
cdr3_aa: CASSPGTRLIPHNEQFF
cdr3_nt: TGTGCCAGCAGCCCCGGGACTAGATTAATACCTCACAATGAGCAGTTCTTC

j_call: TRBJ1-2
d_call: NA
v_call: TRBV10-3
clone_size: few
cdr3_aa: CAISGENYGYTF
cdr3_nt: TGTGCCATCAGTGGCGAGAACTATGGCTACACCTTC

j_call: TRBJ2-3
d_call: NA
v_call: TRBV11-2
clone_size: many
cdr3_aa: CASSKDRLTSTDTQYF
cdr3_nt: TGTGCCAGCAGCAAAGACAGGTTGACTAGCACAGATACGCAGTATTTT

j_call: TRBJ2-1
d_call: TRBD2
v_call: TRBV7-9
clone_size: few
cdr3_aa: CASSYEGAGGPVEQFF
cdr3_nt: TGTGCCAGCAGCTATGAGGGGGCGGGAGGGCCGGTTGAGCAGTTCTTC

j_call: TRBJ2-1
d_call: NA
v_call: TRBV7-2
clone_size: many
cdr3_aa: CASRIYNEQFF
cdr3_nt: TGTGCCAGCAGAATCTACAATGAGCAGTTCTTC

j_call: TRBJ1-5
d_call: TRBD1
v_call: TRBV28
clone_size: NA
cdr3_aa: CASGTGTNEPQHF
cdr3_nt: TGTGCCAGTGGGACAGGGACGAATGAGCCCCAGCATTTT

j_call: TRBJ2-1
d_call: NA
v_call: TRBV28
clone_size: many
cdr3_aa: CATLRGAGRNEQFF
cdr3_nt: TGTGCCACCCTTCGCGGCGCGGGGCGCAATGAGCAGTTCTTC

j_call: TRBJ1-2
d_call: NA
v_call: TRBV6-5
clone_size: NA
cdr3_aa: CASSYSGRTNYGYTF
cdr3_nt: TGTGCCAGCAGTTACTCGGGACGGACTAACTATGGCTACACCTTC

j_call: TRBJ2-3
d_call: NA
v_call: TRBV28
clone_size: many
cdr3_aa: CASSLEGRAGWDTQYF
cdr3_nt: TGTGCCAGCAGCCTCGAGGGTAGGGCCGGTTGGGATACGCAGTATTTT

j_call: TRBJ2-2
d_call: TRBD1
v_call: TRBV18
clone_size: many
cdr3_aa: CASSHRSQVDRPNTGELFF
cdr3_nt: TGTGCCAGCTCACACCGGTCGCAAGTGGACAGGCCAAACACCGGGGAGCTGTTTTTT

j_call: TRBJ1-3
d_call: NA
v_call: TRBV29-1
clone_size: NA
cdr3_aa: CSVTMAARNTIYF
cdr3_nt: TGCAGCGTTACGATGGCAGCAAGAAACACCATATATTTT